The clone carrying this T cell receptor beta chain was seen at least ten times. What it binds is unknown. The record originates from a study of CD8 T cells in ankylosing spondylitis. Quantitative 5'-RACE with molecular barcodes generated TCR beta libraries. TCRdb redid the calling of the 5' RACE reads with MiXCR, one entry per CDR3 protein. Of under 7,500 distinct CDR3 sequences listed, 2.8% were seen once; the top ten hold approximately 37%. Overall study findings and caveats: Disease-linked clones displayed a CD8+ phenotype and appeared relatively rarely in peripheral blood. The study identified a TCR beta motif of several highly homologous variants that appeared characteristic of ankylosing spondylitis blood.

CDR1 and CDR2 (germline): SGDLS, YYNGEE. The ends lost 2 bases at V and 0 bases at J; junction bases unmatched: 4. The CDR3 sequence is 15 residues long. The chain couples TRBV9 to TRBJ1-1; 7 bases fit TRBD1. This receptor was obtained from a female donor with ankylosing spondylitis or in good health (not recorded which). The specimen was blood, either unsorted or a sorted T cell fraction (not recorded which). The CDR3 region has the DNA TGTGCCAGCAGCGTCCAGGGGGGGATGAACACTGAAGCTTTCTTT. It is translated as CASSVQGGMNTEAFF.